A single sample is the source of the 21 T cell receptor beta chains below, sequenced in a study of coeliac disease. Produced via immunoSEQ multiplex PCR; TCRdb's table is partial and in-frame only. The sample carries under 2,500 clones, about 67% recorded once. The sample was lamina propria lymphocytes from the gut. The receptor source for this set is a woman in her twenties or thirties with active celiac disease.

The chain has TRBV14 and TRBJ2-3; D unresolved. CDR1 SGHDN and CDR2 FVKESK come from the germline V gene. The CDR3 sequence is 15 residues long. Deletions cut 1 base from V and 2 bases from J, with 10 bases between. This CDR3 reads CASSQVQVLTDTQYF. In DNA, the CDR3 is TGTGCCAGCAGCCAAGTGCAGGTTCTCACAGATACGCAGTATTTT.

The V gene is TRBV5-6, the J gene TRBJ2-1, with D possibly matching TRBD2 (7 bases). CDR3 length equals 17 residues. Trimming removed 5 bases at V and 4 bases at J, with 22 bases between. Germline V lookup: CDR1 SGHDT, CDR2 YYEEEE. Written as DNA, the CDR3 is TGTGCCAGCAGTTCGGGGGGCGGGAACCCATGGTACAATGAGCAGTTCTTC. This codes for CASSSGGGNPWYNEQFF.

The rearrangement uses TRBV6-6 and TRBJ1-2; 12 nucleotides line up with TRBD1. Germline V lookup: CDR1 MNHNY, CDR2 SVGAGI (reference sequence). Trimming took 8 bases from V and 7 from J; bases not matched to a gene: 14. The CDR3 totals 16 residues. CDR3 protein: CASRYRDRGLAAGYTF. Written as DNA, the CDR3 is TGTGCCAGCCGCTACCGGGACAGGGGGCTAGCGGCTGGCTACACCTTC.

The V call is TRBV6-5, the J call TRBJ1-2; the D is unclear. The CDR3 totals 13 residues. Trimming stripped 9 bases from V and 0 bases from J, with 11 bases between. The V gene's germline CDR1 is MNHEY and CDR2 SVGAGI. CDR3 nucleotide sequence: TGTGCCAGTCGACACGGAACTAACTATGGCTACACCTTC. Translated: CASRHGTNYGYTF.

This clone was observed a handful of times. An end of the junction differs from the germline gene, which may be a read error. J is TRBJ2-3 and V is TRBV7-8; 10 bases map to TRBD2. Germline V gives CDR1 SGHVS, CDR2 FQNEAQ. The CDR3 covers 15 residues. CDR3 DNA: TGTGCCAGCAGCGTAGCGGGAGGTAGCACAGATACGCAGTATTTT. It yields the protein CASSVAGGSTDTQYF.

In DNA, the CDR3 is TGTGCCAGCAGTCAACGACAGGGATTGGGCACTGAAGCTTTCTTT. Protein: CASSQRQGLGTEAFF. The rearrangement joins TRBV6-1 to TRBJ1-1; 7 bases align to TRBD1. The CDR3 has 15 amino acids. From germline, CDR1 is MNHNS and CDR2 SASEGT. Trimming took 5 bases from V and 4 from J; bases not matched to a gene: 10.

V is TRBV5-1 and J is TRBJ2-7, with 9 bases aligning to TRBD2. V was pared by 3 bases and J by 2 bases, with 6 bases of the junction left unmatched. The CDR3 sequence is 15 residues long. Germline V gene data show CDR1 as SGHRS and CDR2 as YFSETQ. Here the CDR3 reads CASSWGTSTTYEQYF. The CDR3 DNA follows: TGCGCCAGCAGCTGGGGGACTAGCACCACCTACGAGCAGTACTTC.

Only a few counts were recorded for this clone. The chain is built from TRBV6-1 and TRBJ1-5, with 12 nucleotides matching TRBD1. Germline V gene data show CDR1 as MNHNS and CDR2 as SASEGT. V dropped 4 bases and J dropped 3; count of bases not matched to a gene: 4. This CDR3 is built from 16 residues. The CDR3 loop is CASSARDRGLNQPQHF. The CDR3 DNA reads TGTGCCAGCAGTGCCCGGGACAGGGGGCTCAATCAGCCCCAGCATTTT.

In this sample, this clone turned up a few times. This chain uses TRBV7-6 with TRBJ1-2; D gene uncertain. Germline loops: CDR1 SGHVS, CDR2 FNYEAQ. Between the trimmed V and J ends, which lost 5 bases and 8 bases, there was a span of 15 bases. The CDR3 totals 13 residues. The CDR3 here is CASSTRVGLGYTF. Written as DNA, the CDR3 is TGTGCCAGCAGCACCCGGGTGGGTCTCGGCTACACCTTC.

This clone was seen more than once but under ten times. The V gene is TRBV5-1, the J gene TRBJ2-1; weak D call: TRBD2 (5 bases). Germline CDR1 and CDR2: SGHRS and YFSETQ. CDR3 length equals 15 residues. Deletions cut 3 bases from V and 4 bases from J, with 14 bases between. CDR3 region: CASSSPPRGYNEQFF. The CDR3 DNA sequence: TGCGCCAGCAGCTCCCCCCCTCGAGGGTACAATGAGCAGTTCTTC.

CDR3 DNA: TGCGCCAGCAGCCGACAGGATGAAGGTGAAGCTTTCTTT. Its protein is CASSRQDEGEAFF. J is TRBJ1-1 and V is TRBV5-1, with D possibly matching TRBD1 (6 bases). V was clipped by 4 bases and J by 7 bases, with 14 bases between them. Germline lookup yields CDR1 SGHRS and CDR2 YFSETQ. The CDR3 is 13 residues long.

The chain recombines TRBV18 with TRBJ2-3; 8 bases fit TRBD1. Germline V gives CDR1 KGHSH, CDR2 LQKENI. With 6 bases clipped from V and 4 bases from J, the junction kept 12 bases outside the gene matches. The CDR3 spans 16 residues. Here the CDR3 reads CASSRPNRGEADTQYF. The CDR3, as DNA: TGTGCCAGCTCCCGCCCAAACAGGGGGGAGGCAGATACGCAGTATTTT.

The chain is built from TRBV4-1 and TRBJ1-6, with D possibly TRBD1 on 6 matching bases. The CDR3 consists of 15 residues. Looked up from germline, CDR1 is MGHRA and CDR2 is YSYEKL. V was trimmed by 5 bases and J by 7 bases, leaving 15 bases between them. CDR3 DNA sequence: TGCGCCAGCAGCACACAACAGGGACCCAATTCACCCCTCCACTTT. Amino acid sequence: CASSTQQGPNSPLHF.

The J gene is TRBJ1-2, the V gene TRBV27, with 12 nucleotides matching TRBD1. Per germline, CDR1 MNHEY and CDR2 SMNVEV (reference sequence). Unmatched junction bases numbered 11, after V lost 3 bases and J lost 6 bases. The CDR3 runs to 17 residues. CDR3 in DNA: TGTGCCAGCAGTTTTTACGCATCGGGACAGGGGGCGGATGGCTACACCTTC. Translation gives CASSFYASGQGADGYTF.

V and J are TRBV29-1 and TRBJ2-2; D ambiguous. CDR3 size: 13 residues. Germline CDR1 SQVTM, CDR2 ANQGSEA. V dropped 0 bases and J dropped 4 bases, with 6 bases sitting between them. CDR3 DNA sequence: TGCAGCGTTGAAGATCCGTTCACCGGGGAGCTGTTTTTT. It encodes CSVEDPFTGELFF.

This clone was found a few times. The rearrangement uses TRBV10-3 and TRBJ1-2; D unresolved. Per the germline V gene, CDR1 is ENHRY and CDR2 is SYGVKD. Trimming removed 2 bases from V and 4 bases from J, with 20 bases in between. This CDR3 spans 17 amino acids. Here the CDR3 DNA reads TGTGCCATCAGTGAGAGGGCTGTCGGGAAACCAGGCTATGGCTACACCTTC. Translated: CAISERAVGKPGYGYTF.

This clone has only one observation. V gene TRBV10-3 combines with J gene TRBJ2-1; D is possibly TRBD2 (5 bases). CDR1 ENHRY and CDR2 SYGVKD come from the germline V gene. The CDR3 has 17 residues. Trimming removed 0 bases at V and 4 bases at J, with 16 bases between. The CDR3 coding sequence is TGTGCCATCAGTGAGTCCCGTGTGAGGGCCCAATACAATGAGCAGTTCTTC. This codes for CAISESRVRAQYNEQFF.

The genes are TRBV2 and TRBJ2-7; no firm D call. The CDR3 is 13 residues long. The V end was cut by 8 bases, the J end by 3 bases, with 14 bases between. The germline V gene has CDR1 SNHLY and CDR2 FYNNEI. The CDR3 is CASVGPPIYEQYF. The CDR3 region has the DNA TGTGCCAGCGTTGGGCCGCCGATCTACGAGCAGTACTTC.

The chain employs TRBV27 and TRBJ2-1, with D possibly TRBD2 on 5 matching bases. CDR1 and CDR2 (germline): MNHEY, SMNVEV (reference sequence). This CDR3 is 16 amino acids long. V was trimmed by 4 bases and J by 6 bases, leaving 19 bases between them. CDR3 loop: CASSSDRLGLTNEQFF. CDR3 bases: TGTGCCAGCAGTTCTGACCGGTTAGGACTCACCAATGAGCAGTTCTTC.

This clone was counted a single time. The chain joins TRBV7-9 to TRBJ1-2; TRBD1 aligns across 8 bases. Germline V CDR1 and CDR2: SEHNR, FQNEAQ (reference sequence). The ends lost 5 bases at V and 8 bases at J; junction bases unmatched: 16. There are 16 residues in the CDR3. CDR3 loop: CASSNRHVQGARGYTF. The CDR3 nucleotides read TGTGCCAGCAGCAATAGGCATGTTCAGGGGGCAAGAGGCTACACCTTC. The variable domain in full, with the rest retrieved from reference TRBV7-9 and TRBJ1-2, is DTGVSQNPRHKITKRGQNVTFRCDPISEHNRLYWYRQTLGQGPEFLTYFQNEAQLEKSRLLSDRFSAERPKGSFSTLEIQRTEQGDSAMYLCASSNRHVQGARGYTFGSGTRLTVV.

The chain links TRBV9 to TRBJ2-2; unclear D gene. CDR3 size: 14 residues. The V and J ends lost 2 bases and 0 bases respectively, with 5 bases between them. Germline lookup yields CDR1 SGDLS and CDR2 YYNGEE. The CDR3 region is CASSVNSNTGELFF. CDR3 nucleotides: TGTGCCAGCAGCGTCAACTCGAACACCGGGGAGCTGTTTTTT.